These T cell receptor beta chains were read from a single sample in a study of regulatory T cells in long-lasting Graves disease. Each CDR3 protein gets one entry after TCRdb re-called the multiplex PCR reads with MiXCR. The sample includes about 660,000 distinct CDR3 sequences, around 30% of them seen just once. Sequences were derived from peripheral blood mononuclear cells (PBMCs), sampled when the disease was refractory, from a patient treated with antithyroid drugs. These receptors all come from a female donor with Graves disease. Both conserved end residues are part of each CDR3. The D gene is left open where the match is weak. Where a row states a size, it is once, few, many or the class of an expanded clone; other rows omit it.

d_gene	v_gene	j_gene	len	abundance	CDR3nt	CDR3aa
TRBD1	TRBV20-1	TRBJ1-1	13	many	TGCAGTGCTCCTGGACAGGGCGAGGCTGAAGCTTTCTTT	CSAPGQGEAEAFF
.	TRBV28	TRBJ1-1	15	few	TGTGCCAGCAGTGGACCCAGCGGGCCGAACACTGAAGCTTTCTTT	CASSGPSGPNTEAFF
.	TRBV28	TRBJ2-7	15	.	TGTGCCAGCAGCTCAGCGGGCGCTAGGGTCTACGAGCAGTACTTC	CASSSAGARVYEQYF
.	TRBV11-2	TRBJ2-1	14	.	TGTGCCAGCAGCCTGACCAGGACCAAAAATGAGCAGTTCTTC	CASSLTRTKNEQFF
TRBD1	TRBV28	TRBJ1-1	15	many	TGTGCCAGCAGCAGCCCGACAGGGGGGAACACTGAAGCTTTCTTT	CASSSPTGGNTEAFF
TRBD2	TRBV9	TRBJ2-5	13	few	TGTGCCAGCAGCGTGGGAGGGTTAGAGACCCAGTACTTC	CASSVGGLETQYF
TRBD1	TRBV6-4	TRBJ1-2	14	few	TGTGCCAGCAGTGAAGCCGGACAGGGCGGTGGCTACACCTTC	CASSEAGQGGGYTF
.	TRBV12-3/TRBV12-4	TRBJ2-5	13	.	TGTGCCAGCAGTTTACTCTTTCGGGAGACCCAGTACTTC	CASSLLFRETQYF
.	TRBV3-1	TRBJ2-5	16	few	TGTGCCAGCAGCCAAGATACCTCTGTGATGGGAGAGACCCAGTACTTC	CASSQDTSVMGETQYF
TRBD1	TRBV20-1	TRBJ1-2	14	few	TGCAGTGCTATGGGACAGGGGGCTTTCGATGGCTACACCTTC	CSAMGQGAFDGYTF
.	TRBV6-1	TRBJ2-7	16	.	TGTGCCAGCAGGAGGTTGGGACAATTTAACTCCTACGAGCAGTACTTC	CASRRLGQFNSYEQYF
.	TRBV3-1	TRBJ1-4	15	.	TGTGCCAGCAGCCAAGGGACGGCAACTAATGAAAAACCGTTTTTT	CASSQGTATNEKPFF
.	TRBV6-2/TRBV6-3	TRBJ1-2	13	many	TGTGCCAGCAGTACCGGGACATACTATGGCTACACCTTC	CASSTGTYYGYTF
TRBD1	TRBV27	TRBJ2-7	14	few	TGTGCCAGCAGTATCGGGACAGGGGTCTACGAGCAGTACTTC	CASSIGTGVYEQYF
.	TRBV6-1	TRBJ1-5	14	many	TGTGCCAGCAGTGAAGTAGGGGGGAATCAGCCCCAGCATTTT	CASSEVGGNQPQHF
.	TRBV28	TRBJ1-4	17	many	TGTGCCAGCAGTTCCCCCGGTCGGGGATTTCGTGGTGAAAAACTGTTTTTT	CASSSPGRGFRGEKLFF
.	TRBV29-1	TRBJ1-1	14	few	TGCAGCGTTGAAGATGCCCAGGGGAACACTGAAGCTTTCTTT	CSVEDAQGNTEAFF
TRBD1	TRBV6-5	TRBJ1-6	17	.	TGTGCCAGCAGTTACCGAGTGGGGACAGGGATAGAATCACCCCTCCACTTT	CASSYRVGTGIESPLHF
TRBD1	TRBV11-2	TRBJ1-2	16	many	TGTGCCAGCAGCCCCACCACAGGGGCCGTCAACTATGGCTACACCTTC	CASSPTTGAVNYGYTF
TRBD1	TRBV7-9	TRBJ2-7	15	once	TGTGCCAGCAGCCTATCGGGACAGGGGTTCGACGAGCAGTACTTC	CASSLSGQGFDEQYF
.	TRBV12-3/TRBV12-4	TRBJ1-1	12	once	TGTGCCAGCAGTTTGGGAAGGCCTGAAGCTTTCTTT	CASSLGRPEAFF
.	TRBV10-3	TRBJ1-2	15	few	TGTGCCATGAGGGCTGGGGCGCTGTCTAACTATGGCTACACCTTC	CAMRAGALSNYGYTF
TRBD2	TRBV7-3	TRBJ2-5	14	.	TGTGCCAGCAACCCCAGCGGGGACGGGGAGACCCAGTACTTC	CASNPSGDGETQYF
.	TRBV2	TRBJ1-1	11	few	TGTGCCAGCAGGAGACAGATCGTGGCTTTCTTT	CASRRQIVAFF
.	TRBV11-2	TRBJ2-7	14	many	TGTGCCAGCAGGACGATTAGGTTGGGGCACGAGCAGTACTTC	CASRTIRLGHEQYF
TRBD1	TRBV9	TRBJ1-6	15	.	TGTGCCAGCAGCGTATTGGGCAGGGGGGATTCACCCCTCCACTTT	CASSVLGRGDSPLHF
TRBD1	TRBV29-1	TRBJ1-2	12	.	TGCAGCGTTGGGGGACAGCACTATGGCTACACCTTC	CSVGGQHYGYTF
.	TRBV6-2/TRBV6-3	TRBJ1-5	14	.	TGTGCCAGCAGCTTGGCCCGGGGGGGTCAGCCCCAGCATTTT	CASSLARGGQPQHF
TRBD1	TRBV19	TRBJ1-6	19	.	TGTGCCAGTAGTATTTTGGGGGGACAGGGACGACTCGGCGATTCACCCCTCCACTTT	CASSILGGQGRLGDSPLHF
TRBD1	TRBV5-1	TRBJ1-6	13	few	TGCGCCAGCAGCTTGACAGGGGAATCACCCCTCCACTTT	CASSLTGESPLHF
.	TRBV6-1	TRBJ2-5	14	many	TGTGCCAGCAGTCCTCGACAGGCCCAAGAGACCCAGTACTTC	CASSPRQAQETQYF
.	TRBV6-1	TRBJ2-7	13	.	TGTGCCAGCAGGGGACACGGCCCCTACGAGCAGTACTTC	CASRGHGPYEQYF
.	TRBV6-1	TRBJ1-4	11	.	TGTGCCTCGGATGTCGGGAGGAAACTGTTTTTT	CASDVGRKLFF
.	TRBV3-1	TRBJ1-2	14	few	TGTGCCAGCAGCCAAGGTGTCGGACCCTATGGCTACACCTTC	CASSQGVGPYGYTF
TRBD2	TRBV5-6	TRBJ2-5	15	.	TGTGCCAGCAGCTTACAAAGCGGGAGGCTTGAGACCCAGTACTTC	CASSLQSGRLETQYF
.	TRBV27	TRBJ1-2	15	few	TGTGCCAGCAGTTGGGACACCGGGGCCTTCGATGGCTACACCTTC	CASSWDTGAFDGYTF
.	TRBV6-1	TRBJ2-2	15	.	TGTGCCAGCAGTGAGATAGGGTCGAACACCGGGGAGCTGTTTTTT	CASSEIGSNTGELFF
.	TRBV28	TRBJ1-5	17	many	TGTGCCAGCAGTTTAGACAGGTGGGGGTATAGCAATCAGCCCCAGCATTTT	CASSLDRWGYSNQPQHF
TRBD2	TRBV11-3	TRBJ2-5	17	.	TGTGCCAGCAGCTCGACTAGACTAGCGGGAGGACGGGAGACCCAGTACTTC	CASSSTRLAGGRETQYF
.	TRBV10-1	TRBJ1-1	13	few	TGCGCCAGCAGTGACCAGCCGGACACTGAAGCTTTCTTT	CASSDQPDTEAFF
TRBD1	TRBV6-1	TRBJ2-7	16	few	TGTGCCAGCAGTGAAGCGAACAGGGGGCCCTCCTACGAGCAGTACTTC	CASSEANRGPSYEQYF
TRBD2	TRBV7-9	TRBJ2-7	15	.	TGTGCCAGCAGCCGACTAGCGGGAGGGCCTGGCGAGCAGTACTTC	CASSRLAGGPGEQYF
.	TRBV7-2	TRBJ1-2	13	once	TGTGCCAGCAGCTTAGAGAGGGTAAAGGGCTACACCTTC	CASSLERVKGYTF
.	TRBV3-1	TRBJ2-5	14	few	TGTGCCAGCAGCCAAGAAGACAGTCGGGAGACCCAGTACTTC	CASSQEDSRETQYF
.	TRBV6-1	TRBJ1-5	13	few	TGTGCCAGCGCATCGCAGATCAATCAGCCCCAGCATTTT	CASASQINQPQHF
TRBD2	TRBV20-1	TRBJ2-1	13	.	TGCAGTGCTAGAGGCGGGAGGTACAATGAGCAGTTCTTC	CSARGGRYNEQFF
.	TRBV6-1	TRBJ2-6	16	many	TGTGCCAGCAATCCCGGTAGGATCTCTGGGGCCAACGTCCTGACTTTC	CASNPGRISGANVLTF
TRBD1	TRBV20-1	TRBJ2-7	17	.	TGCAGTGCTAGAGATCTGTTTTGGGACAGGGGCCCCTACGAGCAGTACTTC	CSARDLFWDRGPYEQYF
.	TRBV7-9	TRBJ2-2	11	.	TGTGCCAGCACGCAGGCCGGGGAGCTGTTTTTT	CASTQAGELFF
.	TRBV19	TRBJ2-7	14	.	TGTGCCAGTAGTGACAGAAGGAGCTCCTACGAGCAGTACTTC	CASSDRRSSYEQYF
TRBD1	TRBV10-3	TRBJ1-1	15	few	TGTGCCATCAGTAGGGACAGGGAAAGGAACACTGAAGCTTTCTTT	CAISRDRERNTEAFF
.	TRBV6-1	TRBJ1-5	15	.	TGTGCCAGCAGTGGGGATCTGGGTAGCAATCAGCCCCAGCATTTT	CASSGDLGSNQPQHF
TRBD1	TRBV28	TRBJ1-6	16	many	TGTGCCAGCAGTTTATGGGACAGGGACTATAGTTCACCCCTCCACTTT	CASSLWDRDYSSPLHF
.	TRBV7-2	TRBJ2-7	14	.	TGTGCCAGCAGCTTAGGGATAGCCGGCCACGAGCAGTACTTC	CASSLGIAGHEQYF
.	TRBV11-2	TRBJ1-6	14	.	TGTGCCAGCAGCAACAGGGTCGGGGACTCACCCCTCCACTTT	CASSNRVGDSPLHF
.	TRBV11-2	TRBJ2-7	16	many	TGTGCCAGCAGCTCAAAGGGGGGAGTGAGCTCCTACGAGCAGTACTTC	CASSSKGGVSSYEQYF
TRBD1	TRBV20-1	TRBJ2-7	13	.	TGCAGTGCTGGCCGGGACAGGGCCTACGAGCAGTACTTC	CSAGRDRAYEQYF
.	TRBV4-1	TRBJ1-4	14	few	TGCGCCAGCAGCCAAGAGAGTCAGGGTGAAAAACTGTTTTTT	CASSQESQGEKLFF
TRBD2	TRBV10-3	TRBJ2-5	14	.	TGTGCCATCAGCGCCGGGACTAGCGAAGAGACCCAGTACTTC	CAISAGTSEETQYF
TRBD1	TRBV18	TRBJ1-4	16	.	TGTGCCAGCTCACCGGGGAAGGACAGGGTTGACGAAAAACTGTTTTTT	CASSPGKDRVDEKLFF